A selection of T cell receptor beta chains follows, all from one sample in a study of blood T cell repertoires in COVID-19. Generated by immunoSEQ multiplex PCR, the TCRdb table keeps only in-frame clones and is missing some. The sample has around 140,000 clones, approximately 83% seen once. Specimen: peripheral blood. These TCRs come from a human donor in a cohort sampled during active COVID-19. The CDR3 runs from the conserved cysteine through the conserved F or W. D genes are given only for firm matches. Clone size is shown for a subset of rows, as once, few, many or a class of expanded clone.

J gene | clone size | D gene | V gene | CDR3 DNA | CDR3 protein
TRBJ2-2 | - | - | TRBV5-1 | TGCGCCAGCAGCTTAGCATCAGCCTCCGGGACACCCGGGGAGCTGTTTTTT | CASSLASASGTPGELFF
TRBJ2-3 | - | TRBD2 | TRBV19 | TGTGCCAGTAGCCCCCCGGGACTAGCAGGGGATACGCAGTATTTT | CASSPPGLAGDTQYF
TRBJ2-7 | - | - | TRBV11-2 | TGTGCCAGCAGCTGGGGCCCAGGTGGCGAGCAGTACTTC | CASSWGPGGEQYF
TRBJ2-1 | - | TRBD2 | TRBV11-2 | TGTGCCAGCAGCCTCACTAGCGATGAGCAGTTCTTC | CASSLTSDEQFF
TRBJ2-4 | many | TRBD1 | TRBV7-6 | TGTGCCAGCAGCTTAGGGATCGGACAGGCTAAAAACATTCAGTACTTC | CASSLGIGQAKNIQYF
TRBJ2-5 | - | TRBD2 | TRBV7-9 | TGTGCCAGCAGCTTAGTGGGGACTAGCCTCGAGACCCAGTACTTC | CASSLVGTSLETQYF
TRBJ2-2 | - | - | TRBV5-4 | TGTGCCAGCAGCTTGGCGGGAGTAGACACCGGGGAGCTGTTTTTT | CASSLAGVDTGELFF
TRBJ2-3 | - | TRBD2 | TRBV7-9 | TGTGCCAGCAGCTTACTAGCGGGGCGCACAGATACGCAGTATTTT | CASSLLAGRTDTQYF
TRBJ2-3 | - | - | TRBV18 | TGTGCCAGCTCACCCGACTGGGGCAGCACAGATACGCAGTATTTT | CASSPDWGSTDTQYF
TRBJ1-4 | once | - | TRBV11-2 | TGTGCCAGCAGCTTAGTAGGCAGCCCATCGGGTGAAAAACTGTTTTTT | CASSLVGSPSGEKLFF
TRBJ1-5 | once | TRBD1 | TRBV2 | TGTGCCAGCAGTCGACAGGGGCATGGTCAGCCCCAGCATTTT | CASSRQGHGQPQHF
TRBJ1-2 | - | - | TRBV3-1/TRBV3-2 | TGTGCCAGCAGCCAAGATGGGGGGGCTGGGTTAAACTATGGCTACACCTTC | CASSQDGGAGLNYGYTF
TRBJ2-7 | - | TRBD2 | TRBV28 | TGTGCCAGCAGTTTATTGGGCGGGAGAGACGACGAGCAGTACTTC | CASSLLGGRDDEQYF
TRBJ1-1 | - | - | TRBV19 | TGTGCCAGTAGTTTCGTGTCGCAGTCGACTGAAGCTTTCTTT | CASSFVSQSTEAFF
TRBJ1-2 | few | - | TRBV5-1 | TGCGCCAGCAGCTCCACGGTTACTAACTATGGCTACACCTTC | CASSSTVTNYGYTF
TRBJ1-1 | once | TRBD1 | TRBV7-8 | TGTGCCAGCAGCCCAGGCAGACAGGGACTCTTTGGAGCTTTCTTT | CASSPGRQGLFGAFF
TRBJ2-2 | - | - | TRBV1 | TGCACCAGCAGCCAGGACGGAGGCCGAACAGGGGATCGGGGGGAGCTGTTTTTT | CTSSQDGGRTGDRGELFF
TRBJ1-2 | - | TRBD1 | TRBV7-2 | TGTGCCAGCAGCTTGACAGGGTACGGCTACACCTTC | CASSLTGYGYTF
TRBJ1-5 | - | - | TRBV18 | TGTGCCAGCTCAACCTACAATCAGCCCCAGCATTTT | CASSTYNQPQHF
TRBJ2-1 | - | - | TRBV27 | TGTGCCAGCAGTTTGTCGTGGGGGCGTCACAATGAGCAGTTCTTC | CASSLSWGRHNEQFF
TRBJ2-7 | - | TRBD2 | TRBV5-4 | TGTGCCAGCAGCTTGTGGAGCGGGAGAGCGGGGGAGCAGTACTTC | CASSLWSGRAGEQYF
TRBJ2-7 | - | TRBD2 | TRBV6-5 | TGTGCCAGCAGTTACGAACGACTAGCGGGAGCCTACGAGCAGTACTTC | CASSYERLAGAYEQYF
TRBJ2-2 | - | TRBD1 | TRBV28 | TGTGCCAGCCGCGACAGGGGGCAAACCGGGGAGCTGTTTTTT | CASRDRGQTGELFF
TRBJ2-7 | - | - | TRBV19 | TGTGCCAGTAGTCCCGCCTACACAAGGGGACTCGAGCAGTACTTC | CASSPAYTRGLEQYF
TRBJ1-1 | - | - | TRBV25-1 | TGTGCCAGCAAATGGGGGGGAACTGAAGCTTTCTTT | CASKWGGTEAFF
TRBJ2-5 | - | TRBD2 | TRBV2 | TGTGCCAGCAGAGAAAGGACTAGCGGGAGAAAGGAGACCCAGTACTTC | CASRERTSGRKETQYF
TRBJ2-7 | - | - | TRBV5-6 | TGTGCCAGCAGCGTATTACAGGGTGAGCAGTACTTC | CASSVLQGEQYF
TRBJ2-3 | - | - | TRBV6-1 | TGTGCCAGCAGTGAACACGTCATGAGAATGGATACGCAGTATTTT | CASSEHVMRMDTQYF
TRBJ2-3 | - | TRBD2 | TRBV5-1 | TGCGCCAGCAGCGAACGGACTAGCGGAAACACAGATACGCAGTATTTT | CASSERTSGNTDTQYF
TRBJ2-5 | - | TRBD2 | TRBV28 | TGTGCCAGCAGTTCCCCATCAGCGGGATACGAGACCCAGTACTTC | CASSSPSAGYETQYF
TRBJ2-2 | few | - | TRBV7-3 | TGTGCCAGCAGCTTTCCCGTCAGGGGCCCCGGGGAGCTGTTTTTT | CASSFPVRGPGELFF
TRBJ2-3 | - | TRBD2 | TRBV29-1 | TGCAGCGTTGCGCTAGCGGGCACAGATACGCAGTATTTT | CSVALAGTDTQYF
TRBJ2-1 | - | - | TRBV18 | TGTGCCAGCTCACTAACCCAGGGGCGCAATGAGCAGTTCTTC | CASSLTQGRNEQFF
TRBJ2-5 | - | TRBD2 | TRBV19 | TGTGCCAGTAATGGAGGAGCGGGAATAGAGACCCAGTACTTC | CASNGGAGIETQYF
TRBJ2-5 | - | TRBD1 | TRBV24-1 | TGTGCCACCAGTGACCGGACAGGGAAGGAGACCCAGTACTTC | CATSDRTGKETQYF
TRBJ2-1 | - | TRBD2 | TRBV7-8 | TGTGCCAGCAGCCAAACTAGCGGGGTCTGGAATGAGCAGTTCTTC | CASSQTSGVWNEQFF
TRBJ2-7 | - | TRBD2 | TRBV10-2 | TGCGCCAGCATTGCGGGAGGAGCCTACGAGCAGTACTTC | CASIAGGAYEQYF
TRBJ2-1 | - | TRBD2 | TRBV10-1 | TGCGCCAGCAGTGGGGGACTAGCGGGAGTGCGCTCCTACAATGAGCAGTTCTTC | CASSGGLAGVRSYNEQFF
TRBJ2-7 | - | - | TRBV5-1 | TGCGCCAGCAGAACCGGGACACTCTACGAGCAGTACTTC | CASRTGTLYEQYF
TRBJ1-4 | - | TRBD1 | TRBV29-1 | TGCAGCGCTGGACAGGAGAGTAATGAAAAACTGTTTTTT | CSAGQESNEKLFF
TRBJ1-1 | - | - | TRBV6-6 | TGTGCCAGCCGCCCCAGAGGGCAGTTGCAAGCGGGAGCTTTCTTT | CASRPRGQLQAGAFF
TRBJ2-2 | - | - | TRBV7-3 | TGTGCCAGCAGCTTAAGGGCAGGGGCTACCGGGGAGCTGTTTTTT | CASSLRAGATGELFF
TRBJ1-4 | few | TRBD1 | TRBV5-1 | TGCGCCAGCAGCACCGGGACAGGGCGAGAAAAACTGTTTTTT | CASSTGTGREKLFF
TRBJ1-2 | - | - | TRBV14 | TGTGCCAGCGCGCTGAACCTAAACTATGGCTACACCTTC | CASALNLNYGYTF
TRBJ2-1 | few | TRBD2 | TRBV14 | TGTGCCAGCAGCCAGGTACTAGCGGGAGGGATAAATGAGCAGTTCTTC | CASSQVLAGGINEQFF
TRBJ1-2 | - | - | TRBV30 | TGTGCCTGGAGCGGACAGTCGATCTATGGCTACACCTTC | CAWSGQSIYGYTF
TRBJ2-7 | - | TRBD2 | TRBV19 | TGTGCCAGTACCCCGGGACTAGCCTCCGGCTACGAGCAGTACTTC | CASTPGLASGYEQYF
TRBJ2-2 | - | - | TRBV5-1 | TGCGCCAGCAGCTTGGCACAGGGATGGACCGGGGAGCTGTTTTTT | CASSLAQGWTGELFF
TRBJ2-5 | - | TRBD2 | TRBV3-1/TRBV3-2 | TGTGCCAGCAGCCAAGAGGGACTAGCGGAAGAGACCCAGTACTTC | CASSQEGLAEETQYF
TRBJ2-7 | few | - | TRBV7-3 | TGTGCCAGCAGCTCCGATCGGGGCTACGAGCAGTACTTC | CASSSDRGYEQYF
TRBJ2-3 | - | TRBD1 | TRBV4-1 | TGCGCCAGCAGCCAAGAGGGGATGGTGGGACAGGGAACTCTTTCTAGCACAGATACGCAGTATTTT | CASSQEGMVGQGTLSSTDTQYF
TRBJ2-7 | - | - | TRBV9 | TGTGCCAGCAGCCGAACAGGAGATAGGTACGAGCAGTACTTC | CASSRTGDRYEQYF